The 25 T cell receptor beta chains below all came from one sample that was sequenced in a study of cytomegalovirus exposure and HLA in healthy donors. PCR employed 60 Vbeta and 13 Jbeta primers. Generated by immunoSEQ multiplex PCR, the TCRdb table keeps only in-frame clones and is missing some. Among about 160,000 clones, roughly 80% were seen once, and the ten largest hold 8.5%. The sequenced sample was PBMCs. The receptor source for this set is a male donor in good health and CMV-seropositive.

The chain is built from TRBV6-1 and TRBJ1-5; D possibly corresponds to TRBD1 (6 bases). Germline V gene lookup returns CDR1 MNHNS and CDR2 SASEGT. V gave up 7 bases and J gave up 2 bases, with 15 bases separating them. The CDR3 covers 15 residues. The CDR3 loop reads CASKRGGQGNQPQHF. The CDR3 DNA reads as TGTGCCAGCAAGAGGGGGGGGCAAGGCAATCAGCCCCAGCATTTT.

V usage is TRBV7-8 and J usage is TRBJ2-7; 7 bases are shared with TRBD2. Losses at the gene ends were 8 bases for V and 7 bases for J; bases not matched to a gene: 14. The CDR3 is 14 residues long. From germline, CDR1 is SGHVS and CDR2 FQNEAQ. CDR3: CASARGTGREEQYF. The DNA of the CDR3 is TGTGCCAGCGCCCGGGGAACGGGGCGGGAGGAGCAGTACTTC.

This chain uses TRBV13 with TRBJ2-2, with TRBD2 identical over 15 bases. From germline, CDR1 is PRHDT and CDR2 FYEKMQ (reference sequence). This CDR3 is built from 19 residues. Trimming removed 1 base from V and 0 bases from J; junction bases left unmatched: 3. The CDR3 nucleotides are TGTGCCAGCAGCTTAGCGGGGACTAGCGGGGGGTCGAACACCGGGGAGCTGTTTTTT. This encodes CASSLAGTSGGSNTGELFF.

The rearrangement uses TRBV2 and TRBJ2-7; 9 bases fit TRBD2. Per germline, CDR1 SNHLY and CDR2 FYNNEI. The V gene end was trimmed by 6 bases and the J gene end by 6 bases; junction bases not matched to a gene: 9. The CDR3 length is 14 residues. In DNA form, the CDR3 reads TGTGCCAGCAGAGCTATAGCGGGGGTTGGCGAGCAGTACTTC. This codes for CASRAIAGVGEQYF.

The CDR3 here is CASTTDSNQPQHF. The CDR3 DNA follows: TGTGCCAGTACGACAGATAGCAATCAGCCCCAGCATTTT. V gene TRBV27 combines with J gene TRBJ1-5; a possible D gene is TRBD1 (5 bases). The CDR3 runs 13 residues. The germline V gene encodes CDR1 MNHEY and CDR2 SMNVEV (reference sequence). V was cut by 9 bases and J by 0 bases, with 9 bases left in between.

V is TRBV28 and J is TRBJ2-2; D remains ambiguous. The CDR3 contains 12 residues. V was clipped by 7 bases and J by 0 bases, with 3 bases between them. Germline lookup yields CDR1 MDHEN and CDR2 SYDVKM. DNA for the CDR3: TGTGCCAGCAACACGAACACCGGGGAGCTGTTTTTT. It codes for CASNTNTGELFF.

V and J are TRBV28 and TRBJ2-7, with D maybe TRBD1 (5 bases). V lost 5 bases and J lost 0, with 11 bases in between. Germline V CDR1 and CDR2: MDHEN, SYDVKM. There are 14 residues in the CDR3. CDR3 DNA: TGTGCCAGCAGTAATCCAGGGTCCTCCTACGAGCAGTACTTC. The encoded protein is CASSNPGSSYEQYF.

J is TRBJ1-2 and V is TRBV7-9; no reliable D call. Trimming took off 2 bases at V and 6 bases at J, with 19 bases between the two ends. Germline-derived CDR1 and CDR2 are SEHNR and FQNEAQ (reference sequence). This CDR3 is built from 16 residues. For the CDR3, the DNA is TGTGCCAGCAGCTTAAGTTCAGGCTTAGGCTTGGATGGCTACACCTTC. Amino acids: CASSLSSGLGLDGYTF.

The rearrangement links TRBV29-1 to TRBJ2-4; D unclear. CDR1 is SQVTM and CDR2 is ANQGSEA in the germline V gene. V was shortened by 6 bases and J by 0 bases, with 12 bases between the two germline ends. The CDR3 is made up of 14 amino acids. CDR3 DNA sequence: TGCAGCGTCCCCCCCGAACTAGCCAAAAACATTCAGTACTTC. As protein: CSVPPELAKNIQYF.

In DNA form, the CDR3 reads TGTGCCAGCAGTTCAGGACTAGCTCCCCACGAGCAGTACTTC. Translated: CASSSGLAPHEQYF. J is TRBJ2-7 and V is TRBV27; 8 nucleotides line up with TRBD2. Germline CDR1 reads MNHEY; CDR2 reads SMNVEV (reference sequence). V lost 4 bases to trimming and J lost 5 bases; unmatched junction nucleotides: 7. The CDR3 is 14 residues long.

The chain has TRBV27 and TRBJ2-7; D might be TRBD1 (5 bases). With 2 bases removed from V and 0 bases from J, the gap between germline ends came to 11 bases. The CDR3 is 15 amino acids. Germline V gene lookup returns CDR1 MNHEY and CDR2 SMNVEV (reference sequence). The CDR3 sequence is CASSLQGSYSYEQYF. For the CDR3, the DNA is TGTGCCAGCAGTTTACAGGGAAGCTACTCCTACGAGCAGTACTTC.

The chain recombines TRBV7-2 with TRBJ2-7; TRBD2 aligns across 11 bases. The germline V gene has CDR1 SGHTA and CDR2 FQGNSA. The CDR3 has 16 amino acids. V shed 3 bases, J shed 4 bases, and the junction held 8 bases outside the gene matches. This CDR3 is CASSFRVLAGGYEQYF. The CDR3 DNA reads TGTGCCAGCAGCTTCAGGGTTCTAGCGGGGGGTTACGAGCAGTACTTC.

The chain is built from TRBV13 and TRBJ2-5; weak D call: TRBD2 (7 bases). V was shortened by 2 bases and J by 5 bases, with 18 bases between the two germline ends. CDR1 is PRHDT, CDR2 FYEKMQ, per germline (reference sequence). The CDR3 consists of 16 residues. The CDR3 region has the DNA TGTGCCAGCAGCTTACGCGCGGGGGCAAGAAGCGAGACCCAGTACTTC. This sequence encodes CASSLRAGARSETQYF.

The CDR3 spells CASSRQGTLYNEQFF. CDR3 nucleotide sequence: TGTGCCAGCAGCAGACAGGGGACCCTATACAATGAGCAGTTCTTC. V is TRBV7-9 and J is TRBJ2-1; 8 bases agree with TRBD1. After removal of 5 bases from V and 4 bases from J, the junction contained 7 bases not matched to a gene. The CDR3 extends over 15 amino acids. Germline values: CDR1 SEHNR, CDR2 FQNEAQ (reference sequence).

For the CDR3, the DNA is TGTGCCAGCAGCTTAGAGCGTGAAAAACTGTTTTTT. Residues: CASSLEREKLFF. The chain recombines TRBV7-2 with TRBJ1-4; no firm D call. Between the trimmed V and J ends, which lost 1 base and 7 bases, there was a span of 4 bases. The CDR3 extends over 12 amino acids. Germline-derived CDR1 and CDR2 are SGHTA and FQGNSA. Full variable domain (outside the CDR3, taken from reference TRBV7-2 and TRBJ1-4): GAGVSQSPSNKVTEKGKDVELRCDPISGHTALYWYRQSLGQGLEFLIYFQGNSAPDKSGLPSDRFSAERTGGSVSTLTIQRTQQEDSAVYLCASSLEREKLFFGSGTQLSVL.

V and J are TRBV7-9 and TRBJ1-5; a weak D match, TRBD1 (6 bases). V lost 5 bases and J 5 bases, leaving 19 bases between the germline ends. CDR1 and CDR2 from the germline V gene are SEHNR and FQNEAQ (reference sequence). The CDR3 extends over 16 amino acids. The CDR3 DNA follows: TGTGCCAGCAGCCTGATCGAGGACAGACCAGATCAGCCCCAGCATTTT. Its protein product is CASSLIEDRPDQPQHF. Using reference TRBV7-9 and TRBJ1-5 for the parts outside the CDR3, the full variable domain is DTGVSQNPRHKITKRGQNVTFRCDPISEHNRLYWYRQTLGQGPEFLTYFQNEAQLEKSRLLSDRFSAERPKGSFSTLEIQRTEQGDSAMYLCASSLIEDRPDQPQHFGDGTRLSIL.

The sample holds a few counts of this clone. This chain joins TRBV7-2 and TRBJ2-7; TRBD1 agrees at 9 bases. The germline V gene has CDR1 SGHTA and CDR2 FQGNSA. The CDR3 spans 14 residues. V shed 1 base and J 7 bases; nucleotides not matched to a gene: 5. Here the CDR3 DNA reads TGTGCCAGCAGCTTAGACAGGGGGCATGTGGAGCAGTACTTC. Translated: CASSLDRGHVEQYF.

The CDR3 loop reads CASSGGVGANVLTF. The CDR3 DNA is TGTGCCAGCAGCGGGGGGGTTGGGGCCAACGTCCTGACTTTC. This chain links TRBV9 with TRBJ2-6, with a tentative D call TRBD2 (6 bases). The CDR3 contains 14 residues. Germline loops: CDR1 SGDLS, CDR2 YYNGEE. Trimming removed 3 bases from V and 3 bases from J, with 7 bases in between.

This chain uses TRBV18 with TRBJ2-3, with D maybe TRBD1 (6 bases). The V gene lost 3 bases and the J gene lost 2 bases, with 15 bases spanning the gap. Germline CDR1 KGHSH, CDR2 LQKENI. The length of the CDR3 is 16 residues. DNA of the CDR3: TGTGCCAGCTCACCTCCAGCCAGGGGAGCCACAGATACGCAGTATTTT. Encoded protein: CASSPPARGATDTQYF.

The CDR3 loop is CASSADRADSPLHF. CDR3 nucleotide sequence: TGCGCCAGCAGCGCCGACAGGGCTGATTCACCCCTCCACTTT. This chain joins TRBV4-3 and TRBJ1-6; 7 bases agree with TRBD1. This CDR3 spans 14 amino acids. Germline V gene sequence: CDR1 LGHNA, CDR2 YSLEER. The junction had 6 bases not matched to a gene; V was cut back by 5 bases and J by 8 bases.

The CDR3 DNA reads TGCAGCGTTGCCGGGACAGGGAATGAAAAACTGTTTTTT. It specifies CSVAGTGNEKLFF. The rearrangement links TRBV29-1 to TRBJ1-4, with TRBD1 matching over 9 bases. V shed 4 bases and J 5 bases; nucleotides not matched to a gene: 2. The CDR3 runs to 13 residues. Germline-derived CDR1 and CDR2 are SQVTM and ANQGSEA.

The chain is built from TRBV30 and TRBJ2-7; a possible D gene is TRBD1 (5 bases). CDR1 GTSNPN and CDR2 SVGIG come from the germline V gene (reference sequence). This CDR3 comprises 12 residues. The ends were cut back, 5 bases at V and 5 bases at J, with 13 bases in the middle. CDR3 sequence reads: CAWRAGYHEQYF. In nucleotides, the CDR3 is TGTGCCTGGCGCGCAGGGTACCACGAGCAGTACTTC.

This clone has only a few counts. CDR3 nucleotides: TGTGCCTGGCGGGACTCTAATTCACCCCTCCACTTT. This gives the protein CAWRDSNSPLHF. The chain links TRBV30 to TRBJ1-6, with D perhaps TRBD1 (5 bases). Germline CDR1 GTSNPN, CDR2 SVGIG (reference sequence). The CDR3 contains 12 residues. V gave up 5 bases and J gave up 6 bases, with 8 bases separating them.

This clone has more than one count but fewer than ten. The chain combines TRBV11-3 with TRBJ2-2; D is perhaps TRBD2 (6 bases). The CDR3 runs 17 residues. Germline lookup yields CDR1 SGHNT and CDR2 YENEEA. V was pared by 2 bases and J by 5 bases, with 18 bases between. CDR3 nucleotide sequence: TGTGCCAGCAGCTTATACTCAGGAGGGCCTGGGACCGGGGAGCTGTTTTTT. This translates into CASSLYSGGPGTGELFF.

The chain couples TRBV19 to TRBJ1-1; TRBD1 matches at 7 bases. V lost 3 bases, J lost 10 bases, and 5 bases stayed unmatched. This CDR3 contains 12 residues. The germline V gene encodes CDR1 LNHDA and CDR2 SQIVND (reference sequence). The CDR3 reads CASSMVSGGAFF. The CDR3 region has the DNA TGTGCCAGTAGTATGGTATCAGGGGGAGCTTTCTTT.